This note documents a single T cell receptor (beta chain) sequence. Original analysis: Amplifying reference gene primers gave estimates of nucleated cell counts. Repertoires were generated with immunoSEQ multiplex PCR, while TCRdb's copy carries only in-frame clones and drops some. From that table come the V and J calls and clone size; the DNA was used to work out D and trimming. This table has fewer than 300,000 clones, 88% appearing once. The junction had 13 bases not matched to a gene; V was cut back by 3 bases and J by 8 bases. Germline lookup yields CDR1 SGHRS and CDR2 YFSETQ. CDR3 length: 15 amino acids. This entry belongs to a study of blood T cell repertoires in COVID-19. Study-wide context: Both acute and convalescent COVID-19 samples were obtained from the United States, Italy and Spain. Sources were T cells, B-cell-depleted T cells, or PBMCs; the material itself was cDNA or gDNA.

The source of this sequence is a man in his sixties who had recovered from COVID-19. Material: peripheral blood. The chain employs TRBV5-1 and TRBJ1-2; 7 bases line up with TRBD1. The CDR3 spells CASSSYQTGPGGYTF. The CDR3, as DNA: TGCGCCAGCAGCTCCTATCAGACAGGGCCGGGCGGCTACACCTTC. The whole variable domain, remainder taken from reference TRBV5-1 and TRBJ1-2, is KAGVTQTPRYLIKTRGQQVTLSCSPISGHRSVSWYQQTPGQGLQFLFEYFSETQRNKGNFPGRFSGRQFSNSRSEMNVSTLELGDSALYLCASSSYQTGPGGYTFGSGTRLTVV.